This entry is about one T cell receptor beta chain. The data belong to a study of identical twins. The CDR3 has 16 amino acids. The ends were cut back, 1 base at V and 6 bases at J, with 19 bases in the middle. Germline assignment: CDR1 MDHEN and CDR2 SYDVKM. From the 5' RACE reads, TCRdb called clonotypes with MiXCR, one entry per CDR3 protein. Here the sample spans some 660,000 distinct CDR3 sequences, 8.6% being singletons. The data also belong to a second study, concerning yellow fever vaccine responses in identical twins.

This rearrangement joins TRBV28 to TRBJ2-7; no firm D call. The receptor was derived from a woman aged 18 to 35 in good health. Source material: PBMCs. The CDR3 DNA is TGTGCCAGCAGTTTATACTCGTCAAGACCCCTACGCGAGCAGTACTTC. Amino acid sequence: CASSLYSSRPLREQYF.